This T cell receptor (beta chain) was identified in a study of blood T cell repertoires in COVID-19. Data came from immunoSEQ multiplex PCR; TCRdb stores just in-frame clones and leaves some out. This sample has roughly 70,000 clones; more than 60% occur once, and the top ten carry approximately 24%. The CDR3 extends over 14 amino acids. Germline loops: CDR1 SGHNT, CDR2 YYREEE (reference sequence). The V end lost 3 bases, the J end lost 0 bases, and 9 bases lay between the germline ends. The sequence derives from a man in his 60s with acute or convalescent COVID-19. The V gene is TRBV5-4, the J gene TRBJ1-1, with D perhaps matching TRBD1 (6 bases). Sequenced material: peripheral blood. The CDR3 region has the DNA TGTGCCAGCAGCTCGGACAGCCTGAACACTGAAGCTTTCTTT. This translates into CASSSDSLNTEAFF.